The clone carrying this T cell receptor (beta chain) was detected ten times or more. The sample comes from a study of spatial heterogeneity in lung cancer. Overall study: Compared with alpha-chain sequences, beta-chain sequences were consistently detected in greater numbers.

The V end lost 4 bases, the J end lost 3 bases, and 10 bases lay between the germline ends. The CDR3 spans 14 residues. Germline V gives CDR1 SEHNR, CDR2 FQNEAQ (reference sequence). Noted time point: blood at routine non-recurrence follow-up after resection. Whole RNA from tumor, nontumor lung or frozen PBMC was sequenced unsorted. Single TCR cDNA molecules each had their own unique molecular identifier. Each CDR3 protein gets one entry after TCRdb re-called the 5' RACE reads with MiXCR. The sample includes some 120,000 distinct CDR3 sequences, 9.5% to 15% of them seen just once. The receptor comes from a male donor with early-stage non-small cell lung cancer. This sample comprised PBMCs, obtained at follow-up. V usage is TRBV7-9 and J usage is TRBJ1-5; D gene ambiguous. Written as DNA, the CDR3 is TGTGCCAGCAGCTCCAGCGGCCTCAATCAGCCCCAGCATTTT. It yields the protein CASSSSGLNQPQHF. Using reference TRBV7-9 and TRBJ1-5 for the parts outside the CDR3, the full variable domain is DTGVSQNPRHKITKRGQNVTFRCDPISEHNRLYWYRQTLGQGPEFLTYFQNEAQLEKSRLLSDRFSAERPKGSFSTLEIQRTEQGDSAMYLCASSSSGLNQPQHFGDGTRLSIL.